These T cell receptor beta chains were read from a single sample in a study of T cell responses to AZD1222 COVID-19 vaccine. Method: immunoSEQ multiplex PCR; TCRdb's copy keeps in-frame clones and lacks some. The table lists approximately 100,000 clones, 85% to 90% of them singletons. The sample here was peripheral blood, taken on day 0 of AZD1222 vaccination. These receptors were taken from an adult in good health. Both conserved end residues are part of each CDR3. The order of the fields is clone size, CDR3 length, V gene, D gene, J gene, CDR3 protein, CDR3 DNA. D genes are given only for firm matches. Size values are once, few and many counts, or a class for expanded clones, and some rows have none.

>-|14|TRBV10-3|-|TRBJ1-2
CAISDRPASYGYTF
TGTGCCATCAGTGACCGACCGGCATCCTATGGCTACACCTTC
>-|13|TRBV18|-|TRBJ1-5
CASSRGEDQPQHF
TGTGCCAGCTCACGCGGAGAGGATCAGCCCCAGCATTTT
>-|15|TRBV19|-|TRBJ1-4
CASSIDGTTNEKLFF
TGTGCCAGTAGTATAGACGGGACAACTAATGAAAAACTGTTTTTT
>-|15|TRBV27|-|TRBJ2-7
CASSLVRQGSYEQYF
TGTGCCAGCAGTTTAGTGAGGCAGGGGTCCTACGAGCAGTACTTC
>-|17|TRBV28|TRBD1|TRBJ2-2
CASSFFFGSRGTGELFF
TGTGCCAGCAGTTTTTTTTTCGGTTCCAGGGGGACCGGGGAGCTGTTTTTT
>-|14|TRBV19|-|TRBJ1-1
CASRINGLNTEAFF
TGTGCCAGTAGAATAAATGGACTAAACACTGAAGCTTTCTTT
>-|13|TRBV5-5|-|TRBJ1-2
CASSLGQVYGYTF
TGTGCCAGCAGCTTGGGGCAGGTCTATGGCTACACCTTC
>-|10|TRBV19|-|TRBJ1-1
CASSFTEAFF
TGTGCCAGTAGTTTCACTGAAGCTTTCTTT
>-|15|TRBV6-5|-|TRBJ2-1
CASISGARKNNEQFF
TGTGCCAGCATATCGGGGGCCCGAAAAAACAATGAGCAGTTCTTC
>-|14|TRBV4-2|-|TRBJ1-2
CASSQEGGTDGYTF
TGTGCCAGCAGCCAAGAGGGGGGAACCGATGGCTACACCTTC
>-|15|TRBV5-4|TRBD1|TRBJ1-2
CASSPGTGTYYGYTF
TGTGCCAGCAGCCCCGGGACAGGGACATACTATGGCTACACCTTC
>-|15|TRBV2|TRBD1|TRBJ1-2
CASSDQQGALLGYTF
TGTGCCAGCAGTGATCAACAGGGGGCGTTACTTGGCTACACCTTC
>once|15|TRBV5-4|TRBD2|TRBJ2-5
CASSLKSGAQETQYF
TGTGCCAGCAGCTTGAAGAGCGGGGCCCAAGAGACCCAGTACTTC
>few|14|TRBV5-8|-|TRBJ1-2
CASSLGGPNYGYTF
TGTGCCAGCAGCTTGGGGGGTCCTAACTATGGCTACACCTTC
>once|15|TRBV6-5|-|TRBJ1-4
CASRTAGTIGEKLFF
TGTGCCAGCAGAACCGCCGGGACAATAGGTGAAAAACTGTTTTTT
>-|17|TRBV11-2|-|TRBJ2-7
CASSPGVYRRGDYEQYF
TGTGCCAGCAGCCCCGGGGTTTACCGACGTGGGGACTACGAGCAGTACTTC
>-|13|TRBV6-4|-|TRBJ1-6
CASSVLNNSPLHF
TGTGCCAGCAGTGTTTTGAATAATTCACCCCTCCACTTT
>-|16|TRBV4-1|-|TRBJ1-2
CASSQDPGFNTYGYTF
TGCGCCAGCAGCCAAGATCCAGGGTTCAATACCTATGGCTACACCTTC
>-|16|TRBV5-4|TRBD2|TRBJ2-5
CASRQLAGTNQETQYF
TGTGCCAGCAGGCAGCTAGCGGGGACAAACCAAGAGACCCAGTACTTC
>-|15|TRBV24-1|TRBD2|TRBJ2-3
CATSDPGGHTDTQYF
TGTGCCACCAGTGACCCGGGGGGGCACACAGATACGCAGTATTTT
>-|13|TRBV10-3|-|TRBJ1-1
CAISERANTEAFF
TGTGCCATCAGTGAACGGGCGAACACTGAAGCTTTCTTT
>-|14|TRBV24-1|-|TRBJ2-7
CATSDSGGFAEQYF
TGTGCCACCAGTGATTCAGGAGGGTTCGCCGAGCAGTACTTC
>-|15|TRBV5-4|-|TRBJ1-2
CASSPGHTTNYGYTF
TGTGCCAGCAGCCCAGGACATACCACCAACTATGGCTACACCTTC
>-|13|TRBV12-3/TRBV12-4|TRBD1|TRBJ1-5
CASSFGTGQPQHF
TGTGCCAGCAGTTTTGGGACAGGGCAGCCCCAGCATTTT
>-|12|TRBV5-6|-|TRBJ1-1
CASSPGATEAFF
TGTGCCAGCAGCCCAGGGGCCACTGAAGCTTTCTTT
>-|15|TRBV9|-|TRBJ1-2
CASSVENPGPHGYTF
TGTGCCAGCAGCGTAGAAAACCCGGGCCCACATGGCTACACCTTC
>once|13|TRBV10-3|-|TRBJ2-1
CAISVGLRGEQFF
TGTGCCATCAGTGTGGGGTTGAGGGGTGAGCAGTTCTTC
>-|15|TRBV4-1|-|TRBJ2-7
CASSQQIGLNYEQYF
TGCGCCAGCAGCCAACAAATCGGATTAAATTACGAGCAGTACTTC
>-|13|TRBV10-3|-|TRBJ1-1
CAISTGRDTEAFF
TGTGCCATCTCTACGGGTCGGGACACTGAAGCTTTCTTT
>-|14|TRBV3-1/TRBV3-2|TRBD1|TRBJ2-5
CASSQDGQGATQYF
TGTGCCAGCAGCCAAGACGGACAGGGGGCAACCCAGTACTTC
>-|16|TRBV27|TRBD1|TRBJ2-7
CASSLRRTGFASEQYF
TGTGCCAGCAGTCTTAGACGGACAGGCTTTGCGTCCGAGCAGTACTTC
>-|15|TRBV10-3|-|TRBJ1-1
CAISESGEGTTEAFF
TGTGCCATCAGTGAGTCAGGCGAAGGGACCACTGAAGCTTTCTTT
>-|14|TRBV6-5|TRBD1|TRBJ1-5
CASSLDREYQPQHF
TGTGCCAGCAGCCTTGACAGGGAATACCAGCCCCAGCATTTT
>-|14|TRBV11-2|TRBD1|TRBJ2-3
CASSLNTGGDTQYF
TGTGCCAGCAGCTTGAATACAGGGGGAGATACGCAGTATTTT